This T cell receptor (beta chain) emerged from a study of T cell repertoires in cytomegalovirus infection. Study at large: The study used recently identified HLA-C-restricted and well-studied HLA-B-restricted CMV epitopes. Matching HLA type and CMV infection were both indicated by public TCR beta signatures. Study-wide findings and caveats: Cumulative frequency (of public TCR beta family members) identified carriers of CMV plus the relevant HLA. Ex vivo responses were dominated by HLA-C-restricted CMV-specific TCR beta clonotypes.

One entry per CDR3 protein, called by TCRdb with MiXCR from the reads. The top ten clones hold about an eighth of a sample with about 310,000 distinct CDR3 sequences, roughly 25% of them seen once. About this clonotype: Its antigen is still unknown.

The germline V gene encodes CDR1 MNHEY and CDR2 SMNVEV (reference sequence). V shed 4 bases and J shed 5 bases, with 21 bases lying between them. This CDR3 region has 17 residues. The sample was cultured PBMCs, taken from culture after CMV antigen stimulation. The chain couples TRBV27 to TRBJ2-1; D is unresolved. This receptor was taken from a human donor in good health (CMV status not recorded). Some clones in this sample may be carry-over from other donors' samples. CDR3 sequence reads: CASSSSGWTEKDNEQFF. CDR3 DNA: TGTGCCAGCAGTTCTTCAGGTTGGACGGAAAAAGACAATGAGCAGTTCTTC.